This T cell receptor (beta chain) was recovered during a study of monozygotic twins with inflammatory bowel disease. Broader study findings: IBD patients had lower TCRbeta diversity (inverse Simpson) than healthy co-twins.

Germline lookup yields CDR1 SGHRS and CDR2 YFSETQ. The CDR3 extends over 14 amino acids. In the case of this clonotype: Its specificity is unknown.

Following a re-call of the 5' RACE reads, TCRdb has one entry per CDR3 protein and lacks DNA. This table holds fewer than 400,000 distinct CDR3 sequences. The gene calls are TRBV5-1 and TRBJ1-6; the D call from TCRdb, TRBD1, cannot be confirmed without DNA. This sequence was found in a human donor with ulcerative colitis or Crohn's disease, or a healthy co-twin of an affected twin (not recorded which). Sample: blood. CDR3 residues: CASRPTEINSPLHF.